This T cell receptor beta chain is from a study of human T cells and chemical hapten exposure. In its sample, this clonotype was seen a few times. Specified time point: patch test 2, 6 weeks after DPC sensitization. The sample's treatment: therapeutic diphenylcyclopropenone sensitization with weekly scalp DPC. This CDR3 has 14 residues. Germline-derived CDR1 and CDR2 are GTSNPN and SVGIG (reference sequence). J gave up 6 bases and V 4 bases, and 8 bases lay outside the gene matches. Single cDNA molecules in the library carried unique molecular identifiers attached during preparation. One entry per CDR3 protein results from TCRdb running MiXCR on the RACE reads. The sample yields tens of thousands of distinct CDR3 sequences, 10% seen once.

The receptor's source is a woman aged 50 to 60 with alopecia areata. Some clones in this sample may be carry-over from other donors' samples. The sample in question was whole blood, obtained in connection with sensitization to the hapten diphenylcyclopropenone (DPC). This chain uses TRBV30 with TRBJ2-4; 8 bases are a match to TRBD2. CDR3 amino acids: CAWTKESGRNIQYF. CDR3 nucleotides: TGTGCCTGGACCAAGGAGAGCGGGAGAAACATTCAGTACTTC.